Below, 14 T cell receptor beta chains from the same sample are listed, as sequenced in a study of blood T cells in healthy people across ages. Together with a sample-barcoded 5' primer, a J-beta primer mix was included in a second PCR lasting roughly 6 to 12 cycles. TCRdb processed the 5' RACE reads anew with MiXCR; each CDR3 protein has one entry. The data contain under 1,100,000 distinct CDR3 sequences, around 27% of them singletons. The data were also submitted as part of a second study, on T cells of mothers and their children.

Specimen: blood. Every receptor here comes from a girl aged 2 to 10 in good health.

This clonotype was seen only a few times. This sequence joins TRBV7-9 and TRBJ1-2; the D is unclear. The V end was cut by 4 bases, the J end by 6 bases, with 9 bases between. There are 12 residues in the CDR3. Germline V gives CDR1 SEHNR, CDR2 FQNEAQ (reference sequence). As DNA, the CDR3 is TGTGCCAGCAGCTCCCCCCTGAATGGCTACACCTTC. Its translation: CASSSPLNGYTF.

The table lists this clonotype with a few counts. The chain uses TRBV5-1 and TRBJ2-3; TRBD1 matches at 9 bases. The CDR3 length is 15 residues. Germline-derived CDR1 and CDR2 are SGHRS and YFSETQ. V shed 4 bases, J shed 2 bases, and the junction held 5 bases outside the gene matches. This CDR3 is CASSLQGAATDTQYF. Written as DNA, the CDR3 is TGCGCCAGCAGCCTACAGGGGGCTGCCACAGATACGCAGTATTTT.

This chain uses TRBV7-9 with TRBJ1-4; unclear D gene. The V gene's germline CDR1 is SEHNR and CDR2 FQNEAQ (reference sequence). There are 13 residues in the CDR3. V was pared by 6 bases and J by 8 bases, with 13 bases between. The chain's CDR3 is CASSFTRGEKLFF. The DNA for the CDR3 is TGTGCCAGCAGTTTTACCCGGGGAGAAAAACTGTTTTTT.

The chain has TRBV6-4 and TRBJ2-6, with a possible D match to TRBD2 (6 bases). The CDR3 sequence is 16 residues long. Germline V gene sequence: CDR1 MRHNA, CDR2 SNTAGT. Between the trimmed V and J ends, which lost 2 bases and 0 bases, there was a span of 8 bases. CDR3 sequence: CASSDGGSSGANVLTF. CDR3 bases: TGTGCCAGCAGTGACGGGGGGAGCTCTGGGGCCAACGTCCTGACTTTC.

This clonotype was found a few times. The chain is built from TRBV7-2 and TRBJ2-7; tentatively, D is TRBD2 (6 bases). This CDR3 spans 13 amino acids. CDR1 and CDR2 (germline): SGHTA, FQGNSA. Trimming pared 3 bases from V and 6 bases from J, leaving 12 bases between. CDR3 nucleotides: TGTGCCAGCAGCTTGGGGGGTAATGGCGAGCAGTACTTC. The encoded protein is CASSLGGNGEQYF.

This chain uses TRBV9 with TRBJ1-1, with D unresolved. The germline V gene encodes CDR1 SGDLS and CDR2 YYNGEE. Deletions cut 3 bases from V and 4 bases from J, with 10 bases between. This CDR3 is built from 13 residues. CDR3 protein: CASSGLRATEAFF. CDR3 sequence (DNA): TGTGCCAGCAGCGGGTTGCGGGCCACTGAAGCTTTCTTT.

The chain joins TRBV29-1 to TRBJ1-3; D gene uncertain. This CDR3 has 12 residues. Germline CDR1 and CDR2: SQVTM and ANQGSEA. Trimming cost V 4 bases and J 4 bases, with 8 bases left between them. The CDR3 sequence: CSVVSFGNTIYF. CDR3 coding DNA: TGCAGCGTTGTTTCCTTCGGAAACACCATATATTTT.

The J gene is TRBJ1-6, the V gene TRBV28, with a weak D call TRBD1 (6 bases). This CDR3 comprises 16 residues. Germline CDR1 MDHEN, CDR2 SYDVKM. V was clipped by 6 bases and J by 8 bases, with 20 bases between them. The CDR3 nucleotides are TGTGCCAGCAGGCTGGTCTCCGGGACATATTATTCACCCCTCCACTTT. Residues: CASRLVSGTYYSPLHF.

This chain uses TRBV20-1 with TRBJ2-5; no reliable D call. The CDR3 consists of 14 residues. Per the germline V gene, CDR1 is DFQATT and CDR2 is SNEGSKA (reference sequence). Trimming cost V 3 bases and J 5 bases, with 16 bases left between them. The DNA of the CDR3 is TGCAGTGCTAGCGAGGTCATAGCAGCGGAGACCCAGTACTTC. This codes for CSASEVIAAETQYF.

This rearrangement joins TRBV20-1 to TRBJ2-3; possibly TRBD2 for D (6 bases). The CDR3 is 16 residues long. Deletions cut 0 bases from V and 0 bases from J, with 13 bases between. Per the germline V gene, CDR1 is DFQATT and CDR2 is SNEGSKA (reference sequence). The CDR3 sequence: CSARDFPSGSTDTQYF. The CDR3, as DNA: TGCAGTGCTAGAGACTTCCCGAGCGGGAGCACAGATACGCAGTATTTT.

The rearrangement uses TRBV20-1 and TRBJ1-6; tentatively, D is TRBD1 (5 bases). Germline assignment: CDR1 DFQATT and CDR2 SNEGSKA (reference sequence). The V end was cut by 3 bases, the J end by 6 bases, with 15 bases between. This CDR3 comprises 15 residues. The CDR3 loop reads CSASGGSPFNSPLHF. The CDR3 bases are TGCAGTGCTAGCGGGGGATCACCTTTTAATTCACCCCTCCACTTT.

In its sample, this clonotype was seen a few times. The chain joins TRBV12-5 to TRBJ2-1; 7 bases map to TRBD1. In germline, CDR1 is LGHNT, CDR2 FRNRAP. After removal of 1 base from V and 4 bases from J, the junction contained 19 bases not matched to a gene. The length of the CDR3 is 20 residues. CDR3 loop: CASGLAQKTRDRDPYNEQFF. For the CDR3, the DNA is TGTGCTAGTGGTTTGGCCCAAAAAACCCGTGACAGGGACCCGTACAATGAGCAGTTCTTC.

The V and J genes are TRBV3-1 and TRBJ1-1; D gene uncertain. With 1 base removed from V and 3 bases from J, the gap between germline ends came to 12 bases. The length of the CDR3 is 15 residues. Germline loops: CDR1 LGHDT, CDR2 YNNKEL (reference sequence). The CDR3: CASSQALIGDTEAFF. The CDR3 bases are TGTGCCAGCAGCCAAGCTTTGATTGGGGACACTGAAGCTTTCTTT.

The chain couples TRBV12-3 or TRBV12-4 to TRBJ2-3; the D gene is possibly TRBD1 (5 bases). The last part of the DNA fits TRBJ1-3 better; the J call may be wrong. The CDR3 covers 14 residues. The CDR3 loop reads CASSLGPGTRDIYF. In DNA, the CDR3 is TGTGCCAGCAGTTTAGGGCCCGGGACTAGGGACATATATTTT.